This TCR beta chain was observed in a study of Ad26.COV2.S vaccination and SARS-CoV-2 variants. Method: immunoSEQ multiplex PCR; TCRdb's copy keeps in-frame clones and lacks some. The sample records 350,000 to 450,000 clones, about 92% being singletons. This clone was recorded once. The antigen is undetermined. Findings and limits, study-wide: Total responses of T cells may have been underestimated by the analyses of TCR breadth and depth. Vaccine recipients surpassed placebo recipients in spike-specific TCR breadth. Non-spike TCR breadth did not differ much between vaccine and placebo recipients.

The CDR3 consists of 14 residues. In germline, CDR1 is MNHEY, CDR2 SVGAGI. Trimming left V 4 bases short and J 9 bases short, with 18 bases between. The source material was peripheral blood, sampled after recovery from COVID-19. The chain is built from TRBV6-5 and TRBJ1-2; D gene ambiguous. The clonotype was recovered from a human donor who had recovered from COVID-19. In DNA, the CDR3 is TGTGCCAGCAGTTTATCAGGCCCTCGGGAGCGCTACACCTTC. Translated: CASSLSGPRERYTF.